The 21 T cell receptor beta chains presented below share a single source sample, sequenced in a study of blood T cell repertoires in COVID-19 (dated by TCRdb to about 2020). The library was produced with the immunoSEQ multiplex PCR assay. TCRdb took over this immuneACCESS table, retaining in-frame rearrangements with V and J assigned. Such tables are incomplete; in checked studies, under half of the missing clones stem from an unresolved V gene, and the remainder is unexplained. The sample table contains about 320,000 clones; only one count was recorded for about nine tenths of them. The ten largest make up roughly 5% of the sample. The material sequenced was PBMCs or T cells enriched from blood (not recorded which). The receptor source for this set is a man between 60 and 75 years old who had recovered from COVID-19.

This chain connects TRBV29-1 to TRBJ2-3, with D possibly TRBD1 on 6 matching bases. The CDR3 runs 14 residues. The V end lost 6 bases, the J end lost 0 bases, and 13 bases lay between the germline ends. The germline gives CDR1 SQVTM, CDR2 ANQGSEA. CDR3 protein: CSVTGTTSTDTQYF. The CDR3 nucleotides read TGCAGCGTAACAGGGACGACTAGCACAGATACGCAGTATTTT.

In its sample, this clone was seen a few times. CDR3 in amino acids: CASSDLAGPYNEQFF. As DNA, the CDR3 is TGTGCCAGCAGCGACTTAGCGGGGCCCTACAATGAGCAGTTCTTC. The rearrangement uses TRBV9 and TRBJ2-1; 8 nucleotides match TRBD2. Germline CDR1 is SGDLS and CDR2 is YYNGEE. V trimming: 3 bases; J trimming: 2 bases; junction bases outside the gene matches: 4. The CDR3 is 15 residues long.

The CDR3 region is CASSLVGAGPNTRYGYTF. The CDR3, as DNA: TGTGCCAGCAGCTTAGTTGGGGCAGGGCCGAACACACGCTATGGCTACACCTTC. This chain connects TRBV7-2 to TRBJ1-2; a weak D match, TRBD1 (5 bases). V lost 1 base and J lost 4, with 22 bases in between. Germline CDR1 and CDR2: SGHTA and FQGNSA. The CDR3 runs 18 residues.

The chain combines TRBV29-1 with TRBJ2-7, with 10 bases that match TRBD2. Germline V gene lookup returns CDR1 SQVTM and CDR2 ANQGSEA. There are 13 residues in the CDR3. The V gene end was trimmed by 4 bases and the J gene end by 1 base; junction bases not matched to a gene: 1. The CDR3 protein is CSVGTSGSYEQYF. The DNA for the CDR3 is TGCAGCGTTGGGACTAGCGGATCCTACGAGCAGTACTTC.

This chain uses TRBV7-6 with TRBJ2-3; 10 nucleotides line up with TRBD2. Germline V gene sequence: CDR1 SGHVS, CDR2 FNYEAQ. The CDR3 has 17 residues. V trimming: 5 bases; J trimming: 1 base; junction bases outside the gene matches: 9. CDR3 protein: CASSRYKGTSGTDTQYF. The CDR3 nucleotides read TGTGCCAGCAGCCGGTACAAAGGGACTAGCGGCACAGATACGCAGTATTTT.

The rearrangement links TRBV28 to TRBJ2-7, with 11 nucleotides matching TRBD1. CDR1 MDHEN and CDR2 SYDVKM come from the germline V gene. This CDR3 spans 15 amino acids. The junction had 5 bases not matched to a gene; V was cut back by 5 bases and J by 2 bases. For the CDR3, the DNA is TGTGCCAGCAGTCCGGCGGGACAGGGGGCCTACGAGCAGTACTTC. Translated: CASSPAGQGAYEQYF.

J is TRBJ1-5 and V is TRBV7-2, with 12 bases matching TRBD1. V was pared by 5 bases and J by 0 bases, with 11 bases of the junction left unmatched. The CDR3 has 19 amino acids. CDR1 SGHTA and CDR2 FQGNSA come from the germline V gene. CDR3 region: CASSLRDRGPIYSNQPQHF. For the CDR3, the DNA is TGTGCCAGCAGCCTTCGGGACAGGGGGCCCATATATAGCAATCAGCCCCAGCATTTT.

The V and J genes are TRBV3-1 (or the pseudogene TRBV3-2) and TRBJ1-1; D call uncertain. The germline CDR1 and CDR2 sequences are LGHDT and YNNKEL (reference sequence). The V and J ends lost 2 bases and 0 bases respectively, with 7 bases between them. The CDR3 is 14 amino acids. The CDR3 coding sequence is TGTGCCAGCAGCCAACCGGGATTGAACACTGAAGCTTTCTTT. Its translation is CASSQPGLNTEAFF.

The J gene is TRBJ2-4, the V gene TRBV9, with a weak D call TRBD2 (6 bases). The V gene lost 0 bases and the J gene lost 4 bases, with 14 bases spanning the gap. CDR1 SGDLS and CDR2 YYNGEE come from the germline V gene. This CDR3 is built from 16 residues. The CDR3, as DNA: TGTGCCAGCAGCGTAGGGATCATGGACTATAAAAACATTCAGTACTTC. It codes for CASSVGIMDYKNIQYF. Full variable domain (outside the CDR3, taken from reference TRBV9 and TRBJ2-4): DSGVTQTPKHLITATGQRVTLRCSPRSGDLSVYWYQQSLDQGLQFLIQYYNGEERAKGNILERFSAQQFPDLHSELNLSSLELGDSALYFCASSVGIMDYKNIQYFGAGTRLSVL.

This clone was seen just once. The V and J genes are TRBV18 and TRBJ2-7; 7 nucleotides align to TRBD1. The CDR3 runs 15 residues. V shed 3 bases and J 1 base; nucleotides not matched to a gene: 6. Germline V gene data show CDR1 as KGHSH and CDR2 as LQKENI. The DNA for the CDR3 is TGTGCCAGCTCACCTCCGGGACAGCGTTCCTACGAGCAGTACTTC. Translation gives CASSPPGQRSYEQYF.

The chain carries TRBV27 and TRBJ1-1; D might be TRBD1 (5 bases). Trimming removed 6 bases at V and 5 bases at J, with 19 bases between. This CDR3 comprises 15 residues. CDR1 and CDR2 (germline): MNHEY, SMNVEV (reference sequence). The CDR3 loop is CASRPTATEGTEAFF. DNA of the CDR3: TGTGCCAGCAGACCAACCGCGACAGAAGGGACTGAAGCTTTCTTT.

The CDR3 is CASSPLGQGEAKNIQYF. In DNA, the CDR3 is TGTGCCAGCAGTCCCCTAGGACAGGGGGAAGCCAAAAACATTCAGTACTTC. The genes are TRBV28 and TRBJ2-4; 10 nucleotides match TRBD1. Trimming took 5 bases from V and 0 from J; bases not matched to a gene: 7. Germline loops: CDR1 MDHEN, CDR2 SYDVKM. The CDR3 has 17 residues.

V usage is TRBV4-2 and J usage is TRBJ2-3; 9 bases are a match to TRBD2. Trimming removed 4 bases from V and 1 base from J; junction bases left unmatched: 6. CDR3 size: 16 residues. Germline loops: CDR1 LGHNA, CDR2 YNFKEQ. CDR3 sequence (DNA): TGTGCCAGCAGCCCATTAGCGGGAGCAGGCACAGATACGCAGTATTTT. It is translated as CASSPLAGAGTDTQYF.

The chain uses TRBV10-3 and TRBJ2-7, with 9 bases identical to TRBD2. J was trimmed by 2 bases and V by 0 bases; bases with no gene match: 17. The CDR3 is 20 residues long. Germline loops: CDR1 ENHRY, CDR2 SYGVKD. CDR3 in DNA: TGTGCCATCAGTGAGTCGACTCTGGGGGCCATAGCGGGAGAGCCCTACGAGCAGTACTTC. Its translation is CAISESTLGAIAGEPYEQYF.

The chain links TRBV10-3 to TRBJ2-2; D is perhaps TRBD1 (6 bases). In germline, CDR1 is ENHRY, CDR2 SYGVKD. The CDR3 sequence is 15 residues long. With 5 bases removed from V and 7 bases from J, the gap between germline ends came to 17 bases. CDR3 region: CAISQGPSLGGELFF. DNA of the CDR3: TGTGCCATCAGTCAGGGGCCTTCCCTGGGCGGGGAGCTGTTTTTT.

The chain uses TRBV27 and TRBJ1-2; D possibly corresponds to TRBD1 (5 bases). The CDR3 is 12 amino acids. Germline-derived CDR1 and CDR2 are MNHEY and SMNVEV (reference sequence). Trimming cost V 11 bases and J 6 bases, with 16 bases left between them. The CDR3 nucleotides are TGTGCCGTTGGCGGGGGAATCAATGGCTACACCTTC. Translating it yields CAVGGGINGYTF.

This chain connects TRBV5-1 to TRBJ1-2; D is uncertain. V dropped 3 bases and J dropped 4 bases, with 10 bases sitting between them. The CDR3 contains 13 residues. Germline CDR1 is SGHRS and CDR2 is YFSETQ. The CDR3 loop reads CASSSAGIYGYTF. CDR3 coding DNA: TGCGCCAGCAGCTCCGCAGGAATCTATGGCTACACCTTC.

The sample holds a few counts of this clone. The rearrangement joins TRBV18 to TRBJ2-1; D is possibly TRBD2 (6 bases). Trimming left V 3 bases short and J 2 bases short, with 11 bases between. This CDR3 has 15 amino acids. Germline assignment: CDR1 KGHSH and CDR2 LQKENI. CDR3 sequence: CASSPPGLAYNEQFF. The CDR3 bases are TGTGCCAGCTCACCTCCGGGACTGGCCTACAATGAGCAGTTCTTC.

This clone was recorded a few times. V usage is TRBV7-2 and J usage is TRBJ2-7; unclear D gene. CDR1 is SGHTA, CDR2 FQGNSA, per germline. The CDR3 length is 10 residues. The CDR3 region is CQLVRYEQYF. For the CDR3, the DNA is TGTCAGCTAGTCCGCTACGAGCAGTACTTC.

J is TRBJ2-1 and V is TRBV10-3; 7 bases line up with TRBD2. V was clipped by 10 bases and J by 3 bases; unmatched bases: 3. Per germline, CDR1 ENHRY and CDR2 SYGVKD. The CDR3 sequence is 12 residues long. CDR3 region: CATRDYYNEQFF. The CDR3 nucleotides are TGTGCCACCCGGGACTACTACAATGAGCAGTTCTTC.

This clone was detected a few times. This sequence joins TRBV5-1 and TRBJ2-7; 8 bases line up with TRBD2. The trim removed 3 bases at V and 6 bases at J, leaving 11 bases unmatched. The CDR3 covers 15 residues. CDR1 is SGHRS, CDR2 YFSETQ, per germline. CDR3 amino acids: CASSSSGRGTFEQYF. The CDR3 DNA sequence: TGCGCCAGCAGCTCCAGCGGGAGAGGTACTTTCGAGCAGTACTTC.